This is a list of T cell receptor beta chains from one sample in a study of T cell responses to AZD1222 COVID-19 vaccine. Libraries were prepared by immunoSEQ multiplex PCR; TCRdb keeps only in-frame clonotypes and omits some of them. The sample shows 65,000 to 100,000 clones, approximately 90% of them seen only once. Sample: peripheral blood, taken 28 days after the second AZD1222 dose. These receptors all come from an adult who received the AZD1222 COVID-19 vaccine. CDR3s include the opening cysteine and the closing phenylalanine or tryptophan. Each record gives: clone size, J gene, CDR3 length, V gene, D gene, CDR3 protein, CDR3 DNA. D genes are given only for firm matches. Clone size is stated in some rows and not others, as once, few, many or a class when expanded.

. | TRBJ2-5 | 13 | TRBV7-6 | . | CASSRIPAETQYF | TGTGCCAGCAGCAGGATTCCTGCGGAGACCCAGTACTTC
. | TRBJ2-3 | 14 | TRBV5-1 | TRBD2 | CASSVSGRADTQYF | TGCGCCAGCAGCGTTAGCGGGAGGGCAGATACGCAGTATTTT
. | TRBJ2-7 | 13 | TRBV19 | TRBD1 | CASSMGQSYEQYF | TGTGCCAGTAGTATGGGACAGAGCTACGAGCAGTACTTC
once | TRBJ2-7 | 15 | TRBV3-1/TRBV3-2 | . | CASSQARSGRNEQYF | TGTGCCAGCAGCCAAGCGCGATCTGGCCGGAACGAGCAGTACTTC
. | TRBJ2-2 | 13 | TRBV2 | . | CASSESGIGELFF | TGTGCCAGCAGTGAATCAGGGATCGGGGAGCTGTTTTTT
few | TRBJ1-1 | 14 | TRBV28 | TRBD1 | CASSLWTGGTEAFF | TGTGCCAGCAGTTTATGGACAGGGGGCACTGAAGCTTTCTTT
. | TRBJ2-3 | 14 | TRBV18 | TRBD2 | CASSPTSGTDTQYF | TGTGCCAGCTCACCGACTAGCGGGACAGATACGCAGTATTTT
once | TRBJ1-2 | 15 | TRBV10-3 | TRBD1 | CAISGGGDRGFGYTF | TGTGCCATCAGTGGTGGAGGAGACAGGGGGTTCGGCTACACCTTC
. | TRBJ2-1 | 17 | TRBV19 | TRBD2 | CASSIDRGLAGYNEQFF | TGTGCCAGTAGTATAGATCGTGGGCTAGCGGGGTACAATGAGCAGTTCTTC
. | TRBJ1-1 | 16 | TRBV14 | . | CASSQDRAIGGTEAFF | TGTGCCAGCAGCCAAGATAGGGCAATTGGGGGCACTGAAGCTTTCTTT
once | TRBJ2-7 | 15 | TRBV7-6 | TRBD2 | CASSLRTSGNYEQYF | TGTGCCAGCAGCTTAAGGACTAGCGGAAACTACGAGCAGTACTTC
. | TRBJ2-6 | 16 | TRBV7-3 | . | CASSTEGPPGANVLTF | TGTGCCAGCAGCACCGAGGGCCCCCCTGGGGCCAACGTCCTGACTTTC
once | TRBJ2-7 | 15 | TRBV7-9 | . | CASSLEREFGYEQYF | TGTGCCAGCAGCTTAGAAAGGGAGTTCGGGTACGAGCAGTACTTC
. | TRBJ1-1 | 14 | TRBV5-5 | TRBD1 | CASSFKGAYTEAFF | TGTGCCAGCAGCTTTAAGGGGGCCTACACTGAAGCTTTCTTT
. | TRBJ2-3 | 14 | TRBV7-3 | TRBD2 | CASSPTSYTDTQYF | TGTGCCAGCAGCCCGACTAGCTACACAGATACGCAGTATTTT
. | TRBJ2-2 | 14 | TRBV5-1 | TRBD1 | CASSRTGDTGELFF | TGCGCCAGCAGCAGAACAGGGGACACCGGGGAGCTGTTTTTT
. | TRBJ2-2 | 16 | TRBV4-2 | TRBD2 | CASSLRLAGGSGELFF | TGTGCCAGCAGCCTCCGACTAGCGGGTGGGTCCGGGGAGCTGTTTTTT
. | TRBJ2-7 | 11 | TRBV14 | . | CAIGRAYEQYF | TGTGCCATCGGACGGGCCTACGAGCAGTACTTC
few | TRBJ2-3 | 12 | TRBV18 | . | CASSSGTDTQYF | TGTGCCAGCTCATCCGGCACAGATACGCAGTATTTT
. | TRBJ1-2 | 13 | TRBV20-1 | . | CSASSGQDYGYTF | TGCAGTGCTAGTTCGGGGCAGGACTATGGCTACACCTTC
once | TRBJ1-6 | 15 | TRBV7-3 | TRBD1 | CASSLSSTGNSPLHF | TGTGCCAGCAGCTTAAGTTCGACAGGGAATTCACCCCTCCACTTT
. | TRBJ2-3 | 17 | TRBV11-2 | . | CASSLDGFGGSTDTQYF | TGTGCCAGCAGCTTAGATGGGTTCGGGGGAAGCACAGATACGCAGTATTTT
. | TRBJ1-1 | 13 | TRBV18 | TRBD1 | CASQQGANTEAFF | TGTGCCAGCCAACAGGGGGCGAACACTGAAGCTTTCTTT
. | TRBJ1-2 | 15 | TRBV23-1 | . | CASSQSLRINYGYTF | TGCGCCAGCAGTCAATCGTTGCGCATAAACTATGGCTACACCTTC
. | TRBJ2-2 | 14 | TRBV6-5 | . | CASRKDGNTGELFF | TGTGCCAGCAGAAAAGACGGGAACACCGGGGAGCTGTTTTTT
. | TRBJ2-7 | 12 | TRBV28 | . | CASSSPPHEQYF | TGTGCCAGCAGTTCTCCCCCCCACGAGCAGTACTTC
few | TRBJ2-1 | 15 | TRBV14 | TRBD2 | CASSQGLAGRTRQFF | TGTGCCAGCAGCCAAGGACTAGCGGGGAGAACTAGACAGTTCTTC
once | TRBJ2-3 | 17 | TRBV14 | TRBD2 | CASSQAGASGSLDTQYF | TGTGCCAGCAGCCAAGCCGGGGCTAGCGGGTCTCTAGATACGCAGTATTTT
. | TRBJ1-4 | 15 | TRBV7-8 | . | CASSLVGTSNEKLFF | TGTGCCAGCAGCTTAGTAGGGACCTCTAATGAAAAACTGTTTTTT
. | TRBJ2-1 | 13 | TRBV7-9 | . | CASRPREADEQFF | TGTGCCAGCAGACCGAGAGAGGCCGATGAGCAGTTCTTC
. | TRBJ2-7 | 15 | TRBV28 | . | CASSLDPSRSYEQYF | TGTGCCAGCAGTTTAGACCCCTCCCGATCCTACGAGCAGTACTTC
. | TRBJ2-1 | 14 | TRBV5-1 | . | CASSLDPAGGEQFF | TGCGCCAGCAGCTTGGACCCCGCGGGCGGTGAGCAGTTCTTC